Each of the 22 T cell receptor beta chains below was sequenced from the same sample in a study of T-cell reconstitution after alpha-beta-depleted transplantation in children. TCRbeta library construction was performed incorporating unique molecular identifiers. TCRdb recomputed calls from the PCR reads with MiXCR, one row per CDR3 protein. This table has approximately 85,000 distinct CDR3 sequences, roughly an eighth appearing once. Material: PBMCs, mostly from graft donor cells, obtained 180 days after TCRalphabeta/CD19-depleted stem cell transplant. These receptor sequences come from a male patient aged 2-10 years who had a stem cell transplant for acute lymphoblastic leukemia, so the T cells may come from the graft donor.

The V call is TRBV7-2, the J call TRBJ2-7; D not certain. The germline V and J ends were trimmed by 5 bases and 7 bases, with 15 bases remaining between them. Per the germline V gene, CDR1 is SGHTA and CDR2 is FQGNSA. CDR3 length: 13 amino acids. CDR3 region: CASSPQLAREQYF. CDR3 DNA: TGTGCCAGCAGCCCCCAGTTGGCGAGAGAGCAGTACTTC.

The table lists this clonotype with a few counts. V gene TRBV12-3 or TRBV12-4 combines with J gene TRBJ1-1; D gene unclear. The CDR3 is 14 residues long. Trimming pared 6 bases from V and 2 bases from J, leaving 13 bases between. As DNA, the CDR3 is TGTGCCAGCAGCCGGATGCGGTTTAACACTGAAGCTTTCTTT. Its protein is CASSRMRFNTEAFF.

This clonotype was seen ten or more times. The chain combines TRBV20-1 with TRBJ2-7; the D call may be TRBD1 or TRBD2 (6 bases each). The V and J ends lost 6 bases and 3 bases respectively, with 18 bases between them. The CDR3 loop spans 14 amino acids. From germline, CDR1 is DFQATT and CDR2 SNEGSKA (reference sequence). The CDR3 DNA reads TGCAGTGCCACCGGGGGCCGTTCCCTCTACGAGCAGTACTTC. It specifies CSATGGRSLYEQYF.

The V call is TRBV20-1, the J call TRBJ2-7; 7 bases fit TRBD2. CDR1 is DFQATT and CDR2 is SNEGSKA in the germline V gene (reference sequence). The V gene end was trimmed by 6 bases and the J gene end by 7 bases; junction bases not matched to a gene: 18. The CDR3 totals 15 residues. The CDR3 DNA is TGCAGTGCGATGGTCCGGCCTAGCGGTCTCAGGGAGCAGTACTTC. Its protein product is CSAMVRPSGLREQYF.

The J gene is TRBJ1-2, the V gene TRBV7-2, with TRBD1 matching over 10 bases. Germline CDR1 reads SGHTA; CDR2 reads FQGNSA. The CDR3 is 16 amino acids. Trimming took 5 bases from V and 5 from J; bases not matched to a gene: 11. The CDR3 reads CASSPHRQGASYGYTF. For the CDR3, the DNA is TGTGCCAGCAGCCCCCATCGACAGGGGGCTAGTTATGGCTACACCTTC. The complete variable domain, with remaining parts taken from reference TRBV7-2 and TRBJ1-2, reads GAGVSQSPSNKVTEKGKDVELRCDPISGHTALYWYRQSLGQGLEFLIYFQGNSAPDKSGLPSDRFSAERTGGSVSTLTIQRTQQEDSAVYLCASSPHRQGASYGYTFGSGTRLTVV.

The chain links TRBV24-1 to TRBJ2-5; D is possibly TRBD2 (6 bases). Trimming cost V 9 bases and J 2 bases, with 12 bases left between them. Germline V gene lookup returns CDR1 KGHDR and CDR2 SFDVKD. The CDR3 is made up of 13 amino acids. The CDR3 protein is CATGRGKQETQYF. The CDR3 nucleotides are TGTGCCACCGGACGGGGGAAACAAGAGACCCAGTACTTC.

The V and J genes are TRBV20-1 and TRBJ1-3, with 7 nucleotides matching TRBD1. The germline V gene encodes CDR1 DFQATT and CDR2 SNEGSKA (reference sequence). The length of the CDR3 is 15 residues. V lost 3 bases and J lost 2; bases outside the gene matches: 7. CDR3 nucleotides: TGCAGTGCTAGCCTCGACAGGGACACTGGAAACACCATATATTTT. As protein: CSASLDRDTGNTIYF.

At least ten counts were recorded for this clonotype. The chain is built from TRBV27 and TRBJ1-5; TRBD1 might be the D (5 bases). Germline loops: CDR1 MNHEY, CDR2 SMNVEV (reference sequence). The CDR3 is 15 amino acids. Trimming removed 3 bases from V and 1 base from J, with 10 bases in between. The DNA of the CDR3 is TGTGCCAGCAGTTTGGAGGGGAGAAGCAATCAGCCCCAGCATTTT. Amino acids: CASSLEGRSNQPQHF.

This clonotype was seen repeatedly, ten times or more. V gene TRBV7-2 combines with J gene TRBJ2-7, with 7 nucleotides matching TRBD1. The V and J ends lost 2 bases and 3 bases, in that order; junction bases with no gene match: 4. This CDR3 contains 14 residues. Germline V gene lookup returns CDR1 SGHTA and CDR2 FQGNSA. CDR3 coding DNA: TGTGCCAGCAGCTTAAGCAGGGACAGCTACGAGCAGTACTTC. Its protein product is CASSLSRDSYEQYF.

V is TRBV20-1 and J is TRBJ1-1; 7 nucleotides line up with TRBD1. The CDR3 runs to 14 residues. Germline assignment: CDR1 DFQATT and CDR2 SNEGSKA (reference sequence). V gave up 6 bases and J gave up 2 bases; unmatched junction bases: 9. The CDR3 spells CSAYRGGKNTEAFF. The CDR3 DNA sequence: TGCAGTGCGTACAGGGGAGGGAAAAACACTGAAGCTTTCTTT.

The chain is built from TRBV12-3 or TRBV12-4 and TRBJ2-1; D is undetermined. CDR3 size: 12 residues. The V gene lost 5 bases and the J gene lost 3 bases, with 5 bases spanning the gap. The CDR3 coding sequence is TGTGCCAGCAGTGGGGACTACAATGAGCAGTTCTTC. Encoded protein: CASSGDYNEQFF.

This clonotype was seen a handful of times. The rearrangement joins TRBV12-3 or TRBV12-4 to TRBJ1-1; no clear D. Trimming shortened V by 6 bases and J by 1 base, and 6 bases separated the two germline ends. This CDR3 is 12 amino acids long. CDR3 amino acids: CASRVGNTEAFF. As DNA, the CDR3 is TGTGCCAGCAGAGTGGGGAACACTGAAGCTTTCTTT.

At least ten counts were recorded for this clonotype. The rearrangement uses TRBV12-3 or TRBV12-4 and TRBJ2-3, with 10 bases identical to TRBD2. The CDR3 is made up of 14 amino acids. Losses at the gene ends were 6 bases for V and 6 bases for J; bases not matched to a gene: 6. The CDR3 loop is CASSRSGGADTQYF. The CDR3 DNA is TGTGCCAGCAGCCGAAGCGGGGGGGCGGATACGCAGTATTTT.

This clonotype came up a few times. CDR3 sequence reads: CASSSTGGVGYTF. The CDR3 DNA reads TGTGCCAGCAGCAGTACAGGAGGAGTGGGCTACACCTTC. This chain links TRBV5-6 with TRBJ1-2; D may be TRBD1 (5 bases). V was trimmed by 4 bases and J by 8 bases, leaving 15 bases between them. CDR3 length equals 13 residues. The germline gives CDR1 SGHDT, CDR2 YYEEEE.

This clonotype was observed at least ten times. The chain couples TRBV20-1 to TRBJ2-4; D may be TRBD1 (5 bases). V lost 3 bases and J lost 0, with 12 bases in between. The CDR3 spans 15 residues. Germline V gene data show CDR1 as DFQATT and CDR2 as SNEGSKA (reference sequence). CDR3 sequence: CSASIRQSAKNIQYF. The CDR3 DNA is TGCAGTGCTAGCATCCGACAGTCAGCCAAAAACATTCAGTACTTC.

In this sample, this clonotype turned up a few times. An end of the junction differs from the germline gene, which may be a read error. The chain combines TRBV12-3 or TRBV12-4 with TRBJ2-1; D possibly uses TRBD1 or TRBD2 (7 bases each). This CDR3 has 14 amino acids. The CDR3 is CASSPQGGAVDFIF. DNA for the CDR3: TGTGCCAGCAGCCCCCAGGGGGGGGCCGTCGATTTTATCTTC.

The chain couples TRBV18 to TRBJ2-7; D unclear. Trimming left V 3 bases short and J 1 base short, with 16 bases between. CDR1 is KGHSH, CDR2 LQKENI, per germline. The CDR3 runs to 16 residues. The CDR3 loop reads CASSPAVTILSYEQYF. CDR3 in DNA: TGTGCCAGCTCACCTGCGGTTACCATACTTTCCTACGAGCAGTACTTC.

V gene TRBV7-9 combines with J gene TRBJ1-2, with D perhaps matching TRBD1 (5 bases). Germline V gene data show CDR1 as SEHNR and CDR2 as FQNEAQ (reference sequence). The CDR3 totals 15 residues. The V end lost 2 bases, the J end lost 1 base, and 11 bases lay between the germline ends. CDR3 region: CASSLQGTINYGYTF. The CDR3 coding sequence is TGTGCCAGCAGCTTACAGGGAACGATTAACTATGGCTACACCTTC.

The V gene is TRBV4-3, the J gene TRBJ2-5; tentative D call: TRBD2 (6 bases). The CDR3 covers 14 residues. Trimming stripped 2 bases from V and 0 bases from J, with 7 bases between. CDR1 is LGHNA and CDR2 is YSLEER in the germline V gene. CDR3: CASSQLAYQETQYF. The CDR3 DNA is TGCGCCAGCAGCCAACTAGCGTACCAAGAGACCCAGTACTTC.

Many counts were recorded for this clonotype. The CDR3 DNA reads as TGCGCCAGCAGCTCCCGACCAACTCGTGAAAAACTGTTTTTT. As protein: CASSSRPTREKLFF. This sequence joins TRBV5-1 and TRBJ1-4; D unresolved. The germline V and J ends were trimmed by 3 bases and 7 bases, with 13 bases remaining between them. The CDR3 is made up of 14 amino acids. From germline, CDR1 is SGHRS and CDR2 YFSETQ.

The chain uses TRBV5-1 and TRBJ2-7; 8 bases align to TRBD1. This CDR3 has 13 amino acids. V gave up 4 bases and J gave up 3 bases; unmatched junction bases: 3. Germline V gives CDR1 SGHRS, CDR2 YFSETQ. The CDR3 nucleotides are TGCGCCAGCAGCCTGACAGGGGTCTACGAGCAGTACTTC. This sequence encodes CASSLTGVYEQYF.

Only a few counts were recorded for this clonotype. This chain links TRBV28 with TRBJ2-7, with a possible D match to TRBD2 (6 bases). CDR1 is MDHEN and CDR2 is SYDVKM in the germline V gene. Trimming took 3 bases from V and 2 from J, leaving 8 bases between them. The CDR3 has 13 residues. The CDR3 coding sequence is TGTGCCAGCAGTTTGGGGGAGGCCTACGAGCAGTACTTC. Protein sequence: CASSLGEAYEQYF. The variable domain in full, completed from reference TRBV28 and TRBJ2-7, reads DVKVTQSSRYLVKRTGEKVFLECVQDMDHENMFWYRQDPGLGLRLIYFSYDVKMKEKGDIPEGYSVSREKKERFSLILESASTNQTSMYLCASSLGEAYEQYFGPGTRLTVT.